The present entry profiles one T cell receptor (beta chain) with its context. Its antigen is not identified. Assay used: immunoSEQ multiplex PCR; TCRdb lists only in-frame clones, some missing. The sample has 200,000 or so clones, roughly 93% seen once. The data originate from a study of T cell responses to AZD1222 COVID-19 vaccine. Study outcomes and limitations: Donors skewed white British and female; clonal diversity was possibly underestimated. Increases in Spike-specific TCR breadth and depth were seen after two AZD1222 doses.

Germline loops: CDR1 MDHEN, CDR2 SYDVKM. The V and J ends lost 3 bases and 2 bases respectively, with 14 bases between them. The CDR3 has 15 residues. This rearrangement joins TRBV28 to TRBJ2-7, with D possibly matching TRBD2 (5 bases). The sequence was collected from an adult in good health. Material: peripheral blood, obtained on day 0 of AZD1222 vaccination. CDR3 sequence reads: CASSFEGRRTYEQYF. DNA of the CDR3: TGTGCCAGCAGTTTTGAGGGCCGTCGGACCTACGAGCAGTACTTC. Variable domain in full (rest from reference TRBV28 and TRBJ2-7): DVKVTQSSRYLVKRTGEKVFLECVQDMDHENMFWYRQDPGLGLRLIYFSYDVKMKEKGDIPEGYSVSREKKERFSLILESASTNQTSMYLCASSFEGRRTYEQYFGPGTRLTVT.